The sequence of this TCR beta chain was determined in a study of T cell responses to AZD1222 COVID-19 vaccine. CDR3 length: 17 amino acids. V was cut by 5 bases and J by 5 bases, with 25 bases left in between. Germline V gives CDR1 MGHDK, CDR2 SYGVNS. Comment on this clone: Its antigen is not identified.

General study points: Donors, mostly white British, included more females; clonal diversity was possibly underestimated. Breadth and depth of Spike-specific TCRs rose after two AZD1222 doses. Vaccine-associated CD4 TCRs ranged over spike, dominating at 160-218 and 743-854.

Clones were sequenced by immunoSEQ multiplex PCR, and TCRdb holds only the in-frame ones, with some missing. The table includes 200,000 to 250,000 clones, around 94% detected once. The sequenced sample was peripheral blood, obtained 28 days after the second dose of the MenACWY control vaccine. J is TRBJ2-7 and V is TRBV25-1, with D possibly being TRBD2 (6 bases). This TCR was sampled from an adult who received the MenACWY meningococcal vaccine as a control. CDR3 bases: TGTGCCAGCAGTTCTCGTCCAGGGACTGAACTGCTCCACGAGCAGTACTTC. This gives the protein CASSSRPGTELLHEQYF.